This T cell receptor beta chain originates from a study of blood T cell repertoires in COVID-19. V was shortened by 7 bases and J by 0 bases, with 8 bases between the two germline ends. CDR1 and CDR2 from the germline V gene are MDHEN and SYDVKM. This CDR3 comprises 13 residues. The data were produced by immunoSEQ multiplex PCR, yet TCRdb's version contains in-frame clones alone and is incomplete. The sample contains about 300,000 clones, about 91% of which appear only once. This TCR derives from a woman aged 25 to 39 with COVID-19, enrolled during active disease. V and J are TRBV28 and TRBJ2-3; no clear D gene. Sequences were obtained from peripheral blood. CDR3 loop: CASKTRSTDTQYF. CDR3 coding DNA: TGTGCCAGCAAGACAAGAAGCACAGATACGCAGTATTTT.